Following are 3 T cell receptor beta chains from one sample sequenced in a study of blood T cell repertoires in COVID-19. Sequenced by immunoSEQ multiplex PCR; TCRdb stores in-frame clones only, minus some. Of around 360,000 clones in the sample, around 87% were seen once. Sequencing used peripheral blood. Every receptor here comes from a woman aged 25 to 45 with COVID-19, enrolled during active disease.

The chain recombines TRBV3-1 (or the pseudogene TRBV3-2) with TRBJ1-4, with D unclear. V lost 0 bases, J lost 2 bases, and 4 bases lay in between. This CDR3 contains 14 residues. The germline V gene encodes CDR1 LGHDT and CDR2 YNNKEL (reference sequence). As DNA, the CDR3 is TGTGCCAGCAGCCAAGATATTACTAATGAAAAACTGTTTTTT. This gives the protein CASSQDITNEKLFF.

CDR3 protein: CASSFGQGPRAYYEQYF. The CDR3 nucleotides read TGTGCCAGCAGTTTCGGACAGGGGCCCAGAGCATACTACGAGCAGTACTTC. This chain connects TRBV27 to TRBJ2-7, with 9 nucleotides matching TRBD1. J lost 3 bases, V lost 3 bases, and 12 bases had no gene match. Looked up from germline, CDR1 is MNHEY and CDR2 is SMNVEV (reference sequence). The CDR3 is 17 residues long.

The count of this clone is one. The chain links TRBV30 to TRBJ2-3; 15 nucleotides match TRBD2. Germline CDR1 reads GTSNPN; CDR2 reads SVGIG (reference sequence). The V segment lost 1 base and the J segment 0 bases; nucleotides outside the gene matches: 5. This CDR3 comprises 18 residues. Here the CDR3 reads CAWSAGLAGGISTDTQYF. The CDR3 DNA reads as TGTGCCTGGAGTGCCGGACTAGCGGGAGGGATTAGCACAGATACGCAGTATTTT.